This paragraph reports one TCR beta chain. The antigen is undetermined. This entry is derived from a study of vaccination and CD4 T cells after COVID-19. The overall study: The convalescents were made up of six males and four females, two of whom were Hispanic.

Cultured CD4+ T-cell DNA underwent Oncomine TCR Beta short-read sequencing. TCRdb passed the PCR reads through MiXCR, listing each CDR3 protein once. The sample lists over 15,000 distinct CDR3 sequences; less than 55% were seen once. The treatment was: roughly 10-day PBMC culture with coronavirus spike peptide pools or control peptides (ViraFEST assay). The CDR3 consists of 13 residues. Germline CDR1 and CDR2: ENHRY and SYGVKD. Losses at the gene ends were 3 bases for V and 10 bases for J; bases not matched to a gene: 3. The sample here was CD4+ T cells from blood, cultured in vitro, taken before SARS-CoV-2 vaccination. The chain joins TRBV10-3 to TRBJ2-1, with 10 bases fitting TRBD2. This receptor was obtained from a human donor who had recovered from COVID-19. The CDR3: CAISEKREGEQFF. CDR3 nucleotide sequence: TGTGCCATCAGTGAAAAGCGGGAGGGGGAGCAGTTCTTC.